Sequencing of this T cell receptor (beta chain) was carried out in a study of radiotherapy plus CTLA-4 blockade in lung cancer (dated by TCRdb to between 2017 and 2018). General notes on the study: Among enrolled patients, around 20% had an objective response and approximately 30% reached disease control. General findings and caveats noted by the study authors: Early dynamic changes in blood T cell clones, together with increased serum interferon-beta after radiation, were reported as the strongest predictors of response. After treatment with radiotherapy and ipilimumab, TCR clones that came from tumors expanded in the peripheral blood.

The study evaluated CTLA-4 blockade (ipilimumab) given together with focal radiation therapy in patients who had chemo-refractory metastatic non-small-cell lung cancer. With regard to this clone: This clone's antigen is unknown. No base quality information exists; no much larger clone differs at one position.

The library was made by the immunoSEQ multiplex PCR assay. TCRdb obtained this table from immuneACCESS and retained in-frame rearrangements with V and J assigned. These tables miss some clones; where compared with another copy, unresolved V genes account for less than half of the shortfall, and the remainder is unexplained. The sample data list 80,000 to 95,000 clones, and approximately 80% of these were observed just once. About 25% of the sample rests with the top ten. Per the germline V gene (reference sequence), LNHNV is the CDR1 and YYDKDF is the CDR2. The cysteine opens and the phenylalanine closes a CDR3 of 16 amino acids. Of the read, only the CDR3 DNA is kept; its 48 bases are in frame from base 1. V and J are trimmed by 5 bases and 4 bases, and the gene matches miss 6 bases of the junction.

The source was peripheral blood, collected from a patient treated with radiotherapy plus ipilimumab. The receptor comes from a human donor with non-small cell lung cancer that progressed on radiotherapy plus ipilimumab. The rearrangement combines TRBV15 with TRBJ2-2; TRBD2 agrees with 11 junctional bases. Here the CDR3 is given as CATSGSGRAITGELFF. The DNA sequence is as follows: TGTGCCACCAGCGGTAGCGGGAGGGCCATCACCGGGGAGCTGTTTTTT. Reference TRBV15 and TRBJ2-2 genes cover what lies past the CDR3, so the full variable domain is DAMVIQNPRYQVTQFGKPVTLSCSQTLNHNVMYWYQQKSSQAPKLLFHYYDKDFNNEADTPDNFQSRRPNTSFCFLDIRSPGLGDTAMYLCATSGSGRAITGELFFGEGSRLTVL.